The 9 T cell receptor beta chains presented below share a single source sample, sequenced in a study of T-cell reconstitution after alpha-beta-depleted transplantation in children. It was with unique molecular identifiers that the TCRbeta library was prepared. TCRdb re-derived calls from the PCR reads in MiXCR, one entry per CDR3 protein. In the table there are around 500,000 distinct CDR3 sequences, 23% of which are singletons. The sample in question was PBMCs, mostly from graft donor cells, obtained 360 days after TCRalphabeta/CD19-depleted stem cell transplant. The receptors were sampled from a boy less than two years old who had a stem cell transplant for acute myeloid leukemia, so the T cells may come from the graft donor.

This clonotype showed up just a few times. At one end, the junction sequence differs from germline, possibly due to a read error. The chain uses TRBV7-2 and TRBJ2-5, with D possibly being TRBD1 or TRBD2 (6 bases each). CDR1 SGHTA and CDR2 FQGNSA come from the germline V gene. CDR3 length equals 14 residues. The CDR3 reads CASSSIGGQGTQYF. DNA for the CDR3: TGTGCCAGCAGCTCTATAGGGGGGCAAGGGACCCAGTACTTC.

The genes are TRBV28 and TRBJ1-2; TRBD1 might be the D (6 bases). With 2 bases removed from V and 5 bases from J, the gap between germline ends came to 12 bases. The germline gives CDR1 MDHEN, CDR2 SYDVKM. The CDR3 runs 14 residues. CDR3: CASSLDPQGYGYTF. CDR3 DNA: TGTGCCAGCAGTTTAGATCCACAGGGTTATGGCTACACCTTC.

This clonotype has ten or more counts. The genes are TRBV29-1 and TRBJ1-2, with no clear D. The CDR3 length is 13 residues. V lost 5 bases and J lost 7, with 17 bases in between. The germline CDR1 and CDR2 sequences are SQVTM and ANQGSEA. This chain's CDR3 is CSVIRAESRGYTF. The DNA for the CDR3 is TGCAGCGTTATCCGGGCCGAGAGTCGTGGCTACACCTTC.

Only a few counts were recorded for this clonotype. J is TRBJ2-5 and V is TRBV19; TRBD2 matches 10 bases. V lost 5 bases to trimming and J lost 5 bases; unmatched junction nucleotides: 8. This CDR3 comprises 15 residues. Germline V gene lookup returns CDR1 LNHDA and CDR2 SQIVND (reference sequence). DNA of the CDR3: TGTGCCAGTAGTTTCCTGGGTAGCGGGGGGGAGACCCAGTACTTC. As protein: CASSFLGSGGETQYF.

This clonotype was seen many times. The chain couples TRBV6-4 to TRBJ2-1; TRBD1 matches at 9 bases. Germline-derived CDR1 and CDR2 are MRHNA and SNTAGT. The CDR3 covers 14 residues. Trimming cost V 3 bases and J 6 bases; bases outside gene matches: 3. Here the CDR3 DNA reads TGTGCCAGCAGTGAAGGGACAGGGATCAATGAGCAGTTCTTC. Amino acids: CASSEGTGINEQFF.

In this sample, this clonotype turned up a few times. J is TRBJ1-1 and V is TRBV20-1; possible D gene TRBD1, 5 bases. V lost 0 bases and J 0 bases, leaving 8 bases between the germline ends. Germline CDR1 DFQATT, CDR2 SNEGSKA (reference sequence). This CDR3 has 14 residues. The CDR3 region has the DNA TGCAGTGCTAGAGACCGGACATTGAACACTGAAGCTTTCTTT. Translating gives CSARDRTLNTEAFF.

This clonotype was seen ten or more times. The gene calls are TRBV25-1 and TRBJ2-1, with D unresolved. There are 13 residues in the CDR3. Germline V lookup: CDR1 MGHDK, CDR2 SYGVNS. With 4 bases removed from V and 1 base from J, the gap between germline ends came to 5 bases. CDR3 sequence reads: CASSVGSYNEQFF. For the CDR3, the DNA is TGTGCCAGCAGTGTAGGGTCCTACAATGAGCAGTTCTTC.

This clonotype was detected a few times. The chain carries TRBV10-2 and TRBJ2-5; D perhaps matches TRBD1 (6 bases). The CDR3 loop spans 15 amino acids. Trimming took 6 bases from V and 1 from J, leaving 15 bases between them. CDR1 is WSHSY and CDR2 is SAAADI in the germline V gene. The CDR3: CASSSAPGVQETQYF. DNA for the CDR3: TGCGCCAGCAGCTCTGCCCCAGGGGTCCAAGAGACCCAGTACTTC.

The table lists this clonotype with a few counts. The CDR3 is CASSLPTGQGNQPQHF. The CDR3 nucleotides read TGTGCCAGCAGCCTACCCACGGGACAGGGGAATCAGCCCCAGCATTTT. The chain uses TRBV28 and TRBJ1-5; 10 nucleotides align to TRBD1. This CDR3 spans 16 amino acids. V trimming: 6 bases; J trimming: 4 bases; junction bases outside the gene matches: 9. Germline V CDR1 and CDR2: MDHEN, SYDVKM. Using reference TRBV28 and TRBJ1-5 for the parts outside the CDR3, the full variable domain is DVKVTQSSRYLVKRTGEKVFLECVQDMDHENMFWYRQDPGLGLRLIYFSYDVKMKEKGDIPEGYSVSREKKERFSLILESASTNQTSMYLCASSLPTGQGNQPQHFGDGTRLSIL.